The entry below describes one T cell receptor beta chain. The V end was cut by 7 bases, the J end by 6 bases, with 10 bases between. Germline CDR1 is SGHTA and CDR2 is FQGNSA. The CDR3 contains 12 residues. The sample originates from a study of blood T cell repertoires in COVID-19. Study information: Collection of acute and convalescent COVID-19 samples took place in the United States, Italy and Spain. In each case, the material was cDNA or gDNA derived from T cells, B-cell-depleted T cells, or PBMCs.

Method: immunoSEQ multiplex PCR; TCRdb's copy keeps in-frame clones and lacks some. The table lists about 300,000 clones, around 84% of them singletons, with about 4% in the top ten. Cohort allocation depended upon clinical history that participants reported. The chain is built from TRBV7-2 and TRBJ2-1; D perhaps matches TRBD2 (6 bases). This TCR was recovered from a man between 25 and 39 years old who had recovered from COVID-19. The sample taken for sequencing was PBMCs or T cells enriched from blood (not recorded which). CDR3 in DNA: TGTGCCAGCACCAGGGAGGTCAATGAGCAGTTCTTC. This codes for CASTREVNEQFF.